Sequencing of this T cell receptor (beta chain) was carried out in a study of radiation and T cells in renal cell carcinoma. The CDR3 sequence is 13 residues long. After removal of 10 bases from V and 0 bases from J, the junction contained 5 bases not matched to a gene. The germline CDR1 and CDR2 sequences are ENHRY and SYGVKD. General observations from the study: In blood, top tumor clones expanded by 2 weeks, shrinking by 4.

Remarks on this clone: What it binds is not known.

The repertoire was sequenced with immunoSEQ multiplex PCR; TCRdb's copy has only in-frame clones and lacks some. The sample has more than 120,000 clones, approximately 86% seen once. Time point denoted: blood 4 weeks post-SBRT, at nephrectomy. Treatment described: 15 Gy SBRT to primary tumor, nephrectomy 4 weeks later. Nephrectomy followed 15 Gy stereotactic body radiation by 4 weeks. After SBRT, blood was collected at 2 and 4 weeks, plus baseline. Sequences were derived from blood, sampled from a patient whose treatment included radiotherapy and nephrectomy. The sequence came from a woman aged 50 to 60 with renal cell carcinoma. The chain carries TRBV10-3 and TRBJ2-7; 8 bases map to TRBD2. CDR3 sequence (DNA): TGTGCCACGCGGGGGGCCGACTCCTACGAGCAGTACTTC. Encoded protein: CATRGADSYEQYF.